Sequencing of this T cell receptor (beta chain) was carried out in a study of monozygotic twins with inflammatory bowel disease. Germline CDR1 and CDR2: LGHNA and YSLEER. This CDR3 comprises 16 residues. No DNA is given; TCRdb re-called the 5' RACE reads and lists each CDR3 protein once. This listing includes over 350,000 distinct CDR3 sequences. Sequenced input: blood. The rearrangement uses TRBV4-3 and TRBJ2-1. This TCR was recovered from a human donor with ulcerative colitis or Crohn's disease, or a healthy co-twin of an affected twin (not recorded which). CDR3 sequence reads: CASSQDNWSSYNEQFF.